This entry describes one TCR beta chain. These data belong to a study of blood T cell repertoires in COVID-19. Study at large: COVID-19 samples from acute and convalescent phases originated in the United States, Italy and Spain.

Per the authors' pipeline: Amplification with reference gene primers provided the estimates of nucleated cell counts. The repertoire was sequenced with immunoSEQ multiplex PCR; TCRdb's copy has only in-frame clones and lacks some. That table supplies the V and J calls and clone size; D and trimming were determined from the DNA. The table records tens of thousands of clones, about 90% of them present only once. The CDR3 is 16 residues long. CDR1 is SGHVS, CDR2 FQNEAQ, per germline. The V gene end was trimmed by 5 bases and the J gene end by 7 bases; junction bases not matched to a gene: 15. The receptor's source is a human donor with active COVID-19. The donor label of this sample is uncertain. Sequencing was carried out using peripheral blood. The gene calls are TRBV7-8 and TRBJ2-5, with 8 bases aligning to TRBD1. DNA for the CDR3: TGTGCCAGCAGCCCCGGACAGGGCGACGGCAATGTGACCCAGTACTTC. As protein: CASSPGQGDGNVTQYF.